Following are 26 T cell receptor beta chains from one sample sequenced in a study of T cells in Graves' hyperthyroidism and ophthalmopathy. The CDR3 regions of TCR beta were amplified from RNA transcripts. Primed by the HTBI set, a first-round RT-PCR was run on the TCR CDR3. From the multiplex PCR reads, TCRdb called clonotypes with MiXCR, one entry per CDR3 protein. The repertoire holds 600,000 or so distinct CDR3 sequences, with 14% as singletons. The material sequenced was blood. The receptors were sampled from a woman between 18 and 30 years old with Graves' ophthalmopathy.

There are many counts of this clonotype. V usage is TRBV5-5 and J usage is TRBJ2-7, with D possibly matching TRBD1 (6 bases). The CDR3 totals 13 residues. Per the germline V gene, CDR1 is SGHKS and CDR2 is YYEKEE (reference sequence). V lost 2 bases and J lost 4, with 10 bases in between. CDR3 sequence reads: CASSFRGEYEQYF. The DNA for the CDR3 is TGTGCCAGCAGCTTCAGGGGCGAGTACGAGCAGTACTTC.

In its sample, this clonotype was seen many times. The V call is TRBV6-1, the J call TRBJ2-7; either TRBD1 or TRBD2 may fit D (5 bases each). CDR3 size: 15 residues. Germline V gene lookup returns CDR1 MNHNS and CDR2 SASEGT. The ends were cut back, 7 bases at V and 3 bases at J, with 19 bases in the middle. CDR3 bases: TGTGCCAGCAAATCAGCCGGGACGGACGGCTACGAGCAGTACTTC. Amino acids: CASKSAGTDGYEQYF.

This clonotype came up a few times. The CDR3 protein is CASSQDRATSEQYF. The DNA for the CDR3 is TGCGCCAGCAGCCAAGACAGGGCAACGAGCGAGCAGTACTTC. The V gene is TRBV4-3, the J gene TRBJ2-7; possibly TRBD1 for D (5 bases). From germline, CDR1 is LGHNA and CDR2 YSLEER. The CDR3 has 14 amino acids. Trimming left V 0 bases short and J 6 bases short, with 12 bases between.

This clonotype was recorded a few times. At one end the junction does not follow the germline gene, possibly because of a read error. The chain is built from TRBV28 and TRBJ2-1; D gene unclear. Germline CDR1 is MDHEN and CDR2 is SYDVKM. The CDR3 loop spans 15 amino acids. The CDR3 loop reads CANSLGGVGYIEQFF. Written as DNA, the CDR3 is TGTGCCAACAGTTTAGGTGGGGTGGGGTACATTGAGCAGTTCTTC.

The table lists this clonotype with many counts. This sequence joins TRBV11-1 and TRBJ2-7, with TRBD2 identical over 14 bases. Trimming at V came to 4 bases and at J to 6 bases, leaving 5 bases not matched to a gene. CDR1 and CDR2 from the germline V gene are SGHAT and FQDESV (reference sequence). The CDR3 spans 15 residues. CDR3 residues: CASSSRLAGGSEQYF. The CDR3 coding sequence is TGTGCCAGCAGCTCCAGACTAGCGGGAGGGAGCGAGCAGTACTTC.

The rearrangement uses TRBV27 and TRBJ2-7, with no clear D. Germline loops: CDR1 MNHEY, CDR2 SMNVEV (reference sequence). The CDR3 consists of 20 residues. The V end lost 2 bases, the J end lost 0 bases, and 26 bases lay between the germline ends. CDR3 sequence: CASSLTPIGFPSPASYEQYF. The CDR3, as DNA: TGTGCCAGCAGTTTAACCCCAATCGGATTCCCCTCCCCAGCCTCCTACGAGCAGTACTTC.

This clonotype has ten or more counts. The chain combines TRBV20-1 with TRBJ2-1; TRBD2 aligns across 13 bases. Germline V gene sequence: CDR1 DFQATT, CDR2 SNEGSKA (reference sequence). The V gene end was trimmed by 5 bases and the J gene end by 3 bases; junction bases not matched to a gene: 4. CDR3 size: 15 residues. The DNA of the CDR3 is TGCAGTGCTCGCAGGACTAGCGGGGGCTACAATGAGCAGTTCTTC. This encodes CSARRTSGGYNEQFF.

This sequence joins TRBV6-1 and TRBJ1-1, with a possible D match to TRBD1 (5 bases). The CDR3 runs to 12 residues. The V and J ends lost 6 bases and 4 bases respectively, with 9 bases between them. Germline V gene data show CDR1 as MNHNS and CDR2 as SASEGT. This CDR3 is CASRQGSTEAFF. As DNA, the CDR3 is TGTGCCAGCAGGCAGGGTTCCACTGAAGCTTTCTTT.

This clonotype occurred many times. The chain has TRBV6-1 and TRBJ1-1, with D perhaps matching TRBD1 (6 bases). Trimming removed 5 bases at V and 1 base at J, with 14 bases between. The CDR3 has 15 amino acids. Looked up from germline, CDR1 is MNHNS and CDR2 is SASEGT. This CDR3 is CASSYARGGNTEAFF. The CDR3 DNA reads TGTGCCAGCAGTTATGCCAGGGGTGGGAACACTGAAGCTTTCTTT.

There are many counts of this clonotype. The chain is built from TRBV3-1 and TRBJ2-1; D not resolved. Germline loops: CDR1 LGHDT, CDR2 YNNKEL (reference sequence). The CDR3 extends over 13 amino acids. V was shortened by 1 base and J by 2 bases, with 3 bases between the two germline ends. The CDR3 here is CASSQVTYNEQFF. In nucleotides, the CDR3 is TGTGCCAGCAGCCAAGTTACCTACAATGAGCAGTTCTTC.

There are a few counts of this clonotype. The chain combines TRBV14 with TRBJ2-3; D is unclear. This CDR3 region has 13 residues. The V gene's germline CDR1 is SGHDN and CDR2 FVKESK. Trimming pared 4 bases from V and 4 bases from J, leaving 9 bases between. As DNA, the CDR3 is TGTGCCAGCAGCCCGGCCGGGCCAGATACGCAGTATTTT. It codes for CASSPAGPDTQYF.

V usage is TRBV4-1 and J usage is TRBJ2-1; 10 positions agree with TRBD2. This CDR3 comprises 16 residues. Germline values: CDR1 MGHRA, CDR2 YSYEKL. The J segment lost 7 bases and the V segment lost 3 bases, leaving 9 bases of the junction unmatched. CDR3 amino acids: CASSQLSGRAGNEQFF. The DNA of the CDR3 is TGCGCCAGCAGCCAGCTAAGCGGGAGGGCCGGGAATGAGCAGTTCTTC.

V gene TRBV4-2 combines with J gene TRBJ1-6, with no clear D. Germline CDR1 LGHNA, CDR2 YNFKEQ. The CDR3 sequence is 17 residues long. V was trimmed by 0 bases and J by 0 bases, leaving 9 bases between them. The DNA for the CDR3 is TGTGCCAGCAGCCAAGATCCAGAGAGCTCCTATAATTCACCCCTCCACTTT. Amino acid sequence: CASSQDPESSYNSPLHF.

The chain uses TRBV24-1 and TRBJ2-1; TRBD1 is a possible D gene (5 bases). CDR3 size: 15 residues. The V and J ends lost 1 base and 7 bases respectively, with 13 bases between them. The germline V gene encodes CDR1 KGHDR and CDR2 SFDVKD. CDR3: CATSDFGKGLNEQFF. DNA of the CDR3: TGTGCCACCAGTGATTTTGGAAAGGGGCTAAATGAGCAGTTCTTC.

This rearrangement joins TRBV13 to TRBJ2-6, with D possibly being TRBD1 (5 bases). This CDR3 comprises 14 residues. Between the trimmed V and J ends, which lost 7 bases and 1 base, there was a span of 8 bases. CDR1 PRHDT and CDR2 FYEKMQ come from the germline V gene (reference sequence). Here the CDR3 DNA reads TGTGCCAGCAATTACAGGTCTGGGGCCAACGTCCTGACTTTC. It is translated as CASNYRSGANVLTF.

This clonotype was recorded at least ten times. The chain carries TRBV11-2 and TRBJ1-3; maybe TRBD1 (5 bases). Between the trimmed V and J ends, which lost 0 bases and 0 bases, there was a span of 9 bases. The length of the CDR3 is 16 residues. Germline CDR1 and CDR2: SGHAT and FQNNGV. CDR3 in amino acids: CASSLDGRGSGNTIYF. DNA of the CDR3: TGTGCCAGCAGCTTAGATGGAAGGGGCTCTGGAAACACCATATATTTT.

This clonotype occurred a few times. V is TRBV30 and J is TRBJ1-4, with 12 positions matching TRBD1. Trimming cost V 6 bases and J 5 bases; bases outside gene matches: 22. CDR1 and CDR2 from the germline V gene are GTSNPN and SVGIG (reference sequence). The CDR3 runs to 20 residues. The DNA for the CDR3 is TGTGCCTGCCCCGGGACAGGGGGCCGGGGGAGCGACAGGAAAAATGAAAAACTGTTTTTT. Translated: CACPGTGGRGSDRKNEKLFF.

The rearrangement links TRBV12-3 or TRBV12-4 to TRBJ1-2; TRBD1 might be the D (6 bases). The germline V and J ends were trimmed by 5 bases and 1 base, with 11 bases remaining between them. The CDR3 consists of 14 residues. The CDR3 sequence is CASSPVRGNYGYTF. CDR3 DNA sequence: TGTGCCAGCAGTCCAGTCAGGGGTAACTATGGCTACACCTTC.

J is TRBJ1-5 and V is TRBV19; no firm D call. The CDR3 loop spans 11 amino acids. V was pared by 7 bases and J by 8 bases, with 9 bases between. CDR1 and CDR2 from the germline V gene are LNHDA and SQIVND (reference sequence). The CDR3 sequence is CASKGPEPQHF. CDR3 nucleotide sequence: TGTGCCAGTAAGGGCCCCGAGCCCCAGCATTTT.

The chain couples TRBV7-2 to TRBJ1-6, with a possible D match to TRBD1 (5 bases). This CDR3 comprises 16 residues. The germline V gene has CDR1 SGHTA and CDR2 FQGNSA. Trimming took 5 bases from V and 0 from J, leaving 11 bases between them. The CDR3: CASSPGGGSYNSPLHF. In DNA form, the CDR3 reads TGTGCCAGCAGCCCGGGGGGGGGCTCCTATAATTCACCCCTCCACTTT.

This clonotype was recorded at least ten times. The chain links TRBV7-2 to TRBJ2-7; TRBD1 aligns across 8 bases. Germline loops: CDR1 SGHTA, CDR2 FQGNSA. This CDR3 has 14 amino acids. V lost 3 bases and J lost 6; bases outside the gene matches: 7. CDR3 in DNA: TGTGCCAGCAGCTTCCGGGACAGGTTCGGCGAGCAGTACTTC. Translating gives CASSFRDRFGEQYF.

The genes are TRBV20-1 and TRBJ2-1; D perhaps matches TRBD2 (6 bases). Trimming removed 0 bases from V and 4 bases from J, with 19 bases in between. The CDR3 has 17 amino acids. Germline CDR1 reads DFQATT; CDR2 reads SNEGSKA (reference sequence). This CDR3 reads CSARDMGRGGAYNEQFF. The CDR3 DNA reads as TGCAGTGCTAGAGATATGGGGCGGGGTGGGGCATACAATGAGCAGTTCTTC.

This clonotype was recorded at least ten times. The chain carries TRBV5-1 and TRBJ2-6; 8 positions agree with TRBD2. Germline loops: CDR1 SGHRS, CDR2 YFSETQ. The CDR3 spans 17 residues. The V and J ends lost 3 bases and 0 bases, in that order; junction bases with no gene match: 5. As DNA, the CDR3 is TGCGCCAGCAGCTCGGGAGGGGCCCGCTCTGGGGCCAACGTCCTGACTTTC. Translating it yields CASSSGGARSGANVLTF.

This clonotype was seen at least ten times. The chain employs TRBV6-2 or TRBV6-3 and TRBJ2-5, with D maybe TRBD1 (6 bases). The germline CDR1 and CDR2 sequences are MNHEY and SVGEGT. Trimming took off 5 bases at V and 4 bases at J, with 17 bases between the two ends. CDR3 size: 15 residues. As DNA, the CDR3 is TGTGCCAGCAGTCTACCCGGAACAGGGCGAGAGACCCAGTACTTC. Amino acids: CASSLPGTGRETQYF.

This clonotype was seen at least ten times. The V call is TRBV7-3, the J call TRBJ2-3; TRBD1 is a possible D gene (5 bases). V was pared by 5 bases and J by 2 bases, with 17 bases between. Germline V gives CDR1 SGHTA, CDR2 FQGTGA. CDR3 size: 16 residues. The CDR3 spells CASSPGISPFTDTQYF. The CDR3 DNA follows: TGTGCCAGCAGCCCAGGGATTTCTCCCTTCACAGATACGCAGTATTTT. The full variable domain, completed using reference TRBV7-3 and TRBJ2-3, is GAGVSQTPSNKVTEKGKYVELRCDPISGHTALYWYRQSLGQGPEFLIYFQGTGAADDSGLPNDRFFAVRPEGSVSTLKIQRTERGDSAVYLCASSPGISPFTDTQYFGPGTRLTVL.

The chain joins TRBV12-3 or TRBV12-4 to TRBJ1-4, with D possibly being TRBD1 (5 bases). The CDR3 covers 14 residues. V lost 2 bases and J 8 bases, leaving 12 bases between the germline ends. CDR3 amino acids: CASSLMGESEKLFF. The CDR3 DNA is TGTGCCAGCAGTTTAATGGGGGAATCGGAAAAACTGTTTTTT.